The entry that follows covers one T cell receptor (beta chain) sequence. In the original analysis: Researchers report that nucleated cell counts were estimated from reference gene primer amplification. The repertoire was sequenced with immunoSEQ multiplex PCR; TCRdb's copy has only in-frame clones and lacks some. Clonal size and the V and J genes are those of that table, whereas D and trimming came from the DNA. Of 170,000 or so clones in the sample, approximately 82% are singletons; the top ten hold roughly a sixth. V was cut by 1 base and J by 6 bases, with 14 bases left in between. CDR1 SGHVS and CDR2 FNYEAQ come from the germline V gene. The CDR3 is 15 residues long. The sample comes from a study of blood T cell repertoires in COVID-19.

The TCR sequence derives from a woman between 50 and 59 years old who had recovered from COVID-19. Material: PBMCs or T cells enriched from blood (not recorded which). The rearrangement joins TRBV7-6 to TRBJ2-3; tentative D call: TRBD1 (6 bases). In nucleotides, the CDR3 is TGTGCCAGCAGCTTAGTAGCAGGGGCGGCGGATACGCAGTATTTT. Residues: CASSLVAGAADTQYF.